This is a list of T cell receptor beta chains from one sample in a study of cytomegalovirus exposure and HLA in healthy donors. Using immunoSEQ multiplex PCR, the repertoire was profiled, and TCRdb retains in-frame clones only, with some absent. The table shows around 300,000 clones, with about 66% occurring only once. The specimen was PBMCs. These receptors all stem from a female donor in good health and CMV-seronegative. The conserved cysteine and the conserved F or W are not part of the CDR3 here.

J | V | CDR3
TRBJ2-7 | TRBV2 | ASSFSGSNHEQY
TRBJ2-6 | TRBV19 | ASSIGTGRGGANVLT
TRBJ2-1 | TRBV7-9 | ASSSLGSGNTYNEQF
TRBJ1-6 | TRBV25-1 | ASESAPGQYNSPLH
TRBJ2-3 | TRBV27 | ASSFHGGTDTQY
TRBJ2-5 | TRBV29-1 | SVEDIIQKTQY
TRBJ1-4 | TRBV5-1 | ASSFGPGGTNEKLF
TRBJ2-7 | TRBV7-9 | ASSSDYYEQY
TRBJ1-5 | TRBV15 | ATSREWTGPPQH
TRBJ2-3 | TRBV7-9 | ASALSGSTDTQY
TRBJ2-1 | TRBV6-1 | ASSANSGGSDNEQF
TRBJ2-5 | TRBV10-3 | AIGGRTGNQETQY
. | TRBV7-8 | ASSIPQGYEQY
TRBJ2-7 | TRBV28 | ASSFYTAYEQY
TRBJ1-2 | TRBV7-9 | ASRPDRGVMQWGYT
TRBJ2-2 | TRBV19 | ASSISLAIGELF
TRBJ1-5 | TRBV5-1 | ASRRSRDRDQPQH
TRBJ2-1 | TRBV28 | ASRLAGLAQF
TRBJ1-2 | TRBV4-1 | ASSPDVAGRLSGYT
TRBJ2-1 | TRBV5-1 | ASSDGTSGYNEQF
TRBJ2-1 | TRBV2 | ASSENRGVNEQF
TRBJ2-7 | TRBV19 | ASSIGTGVQY
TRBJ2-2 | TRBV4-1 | ASSHPSGRAGELF
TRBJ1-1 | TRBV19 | ASRERGTEAF
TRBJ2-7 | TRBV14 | ASSHGAYEQY
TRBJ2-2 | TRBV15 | ATSSQVTGELF
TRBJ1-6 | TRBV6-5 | ASRPTGVGSPLH
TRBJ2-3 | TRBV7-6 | ASSSGQGTDTQY
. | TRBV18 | ASSVGLAEVGEQY
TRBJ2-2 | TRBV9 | ASSVPRVGLGLDTGELF
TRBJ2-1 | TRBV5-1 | ASSLISSGRGFGNEQF
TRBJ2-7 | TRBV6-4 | ASSDGALRSYEQY
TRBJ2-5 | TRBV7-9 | ASSPGGGDRGEETQY
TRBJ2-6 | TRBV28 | ASSFQREFAGANVLT
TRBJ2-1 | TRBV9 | ASSVASGRAIYNEQF
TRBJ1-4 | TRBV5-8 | ASSSGQLNEKLF
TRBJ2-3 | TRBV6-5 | ASSHRRDTQY
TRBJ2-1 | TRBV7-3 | ASSLRGLAGGNEQF
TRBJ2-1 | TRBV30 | AWGGRAQHEQF
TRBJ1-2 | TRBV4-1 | ASSRIYRDRGKGYT
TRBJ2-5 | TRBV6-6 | ASSLPLETQY
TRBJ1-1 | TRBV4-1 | ASSQGAGQMNTEAF
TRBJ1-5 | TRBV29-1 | SVASDRNNQPQH
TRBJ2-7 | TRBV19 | ASRRTSGGYEQY
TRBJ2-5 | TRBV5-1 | ASSLGLSAGETQY
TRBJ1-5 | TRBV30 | AWSVAGVRQPQH
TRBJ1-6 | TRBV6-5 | ASSSQGALGSPLH
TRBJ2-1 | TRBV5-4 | ASSTGLAGPGFREQF
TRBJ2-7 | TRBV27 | ASSFGPGSYEQY
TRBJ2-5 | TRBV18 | ASSLGGQETQY
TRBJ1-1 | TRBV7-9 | ASSLDSTEAF
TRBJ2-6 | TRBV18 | ASSPESQLSGANVLT